Below are 24 T cell receptor beta chains sequenced from a single sample in a study of control samples from healthy donors and cancer patients. Only in-frame clones appear in the TCRdb table, and some are missing; sequencing was by immunoSEQ multiplex PCR. This repertoire shows around 150,000 clones, 89% found once; its top ten account for 4.9%. Sequencing input: blood. These receptor sequences come from a man younger than 40 in good health.

The chain employs TRBV5-1 and TRBJ2-1, with D unresolved. The CDR3 runs to 15 residues. CDR1 is SGHRS, CDR2 YFSETQ, per germline. V lost 0 bases, J lost 1 base, and 8 bases lay in between. The CDR3 sequence is CASSLEGSSYNEQFF. The CDR3 DNA reads TGCGCCAGCAGCTTGGAAGGTTCTTCCTACAATGAGCAGTTCTTC.

The chain recombines TRBV5-1 with TRBJ1-2, with D possibly TRBD1 on 6 matching bases. Germline CDR1 is SGHRS and CDR2 is YFSETQ. The CDR3 contains 15 residues. The V end lost 2 bases, the J end lost 2 bases, and 13 bases lay between the germline ends. CDR3 coding DNA: TGCGCCAGCAGCTTTTCCTTGCAGGGGAACTATGGCTACACCTTC. This codes for CASSFSLQGNYGYTF. Full variable domain (rest looked up from reference TRBV5-1 and TRBJ1-2): KAGVTQTPRYLIKTRGQQVTLSCSPISGHRSVSWYQQTPGQGLQFLFEYFSETQRNKGNFPGRFSGRQFSNSRSEMNVSTLELGDSALYLCASSFSLQGNYGYTFGSGTRLTVV.

The V call is TRBV3-1 (or the pseudogene TRBV3-2), the J call TRBJ2-4, with 7 bases fitting TRBD2. The length of the CDR3 is 16 residues. Germline V gene sequence: CDR1 LGHDT, CDR2 YNNKEL (reference sequence). V was clipped by 0 bases and J by 4 bases; unmatched bases: 6. CDR3 bases: TGTGCCAGCAGCCAAGACTTACAGCGGGGTAAAAACATTCAGTACTTC. Its protein product is CASSQDLQRGKNIQYF.

The chain has TRBV28 and TRBJ1-1; D is uncertain. Between the trimmed V and J ends, which lost 7 bases and 2 bases, there was a span of 14 bases. Germline CDR1 MDHEN, CDR2 SYDVKM. The length of the CDR3 is 14 residues. Here the CDR3 reads CASKSRNLNTEAFF. The DNA for the CDR3 is TGTGCCAGCAAAAGCAGAAACCTTAACACTGAAGCTTTCTTT.

V and J are TRBV19 and TRBJ2-7; 7 nucleotides agree with TRBD2. Germline V lookup: CDR1 LNHDA, CDR2 SQIVND (reference sequence). This CDR3 region has 12 residues. V shed 1 base and J 6 bases; nucleotides not matched to a gene: 0. In DNA, the CDR3 is TGTGCCAGTAGTATAGGCGGGGGCGAGCAGTACTTC. As protein: CASSIGGGEQYF.

CDR3 loop: CASTPPDRGETQYF. CDR3 bases: TGTGCCAGCACCCCCCCCGACAGAGGAGAGACCCAGTACTTC. The chain combines TRBV6-2 or TRBV6-3 with TRBJ2-5; TRBD1 might be the D (5 bases). The CDR3 consists of 14 residues. Germline CDR1 MNHEY, CDR2 SVGEGT. The V end was cut by 7 bases, the J end by 4 bases, with 16 bases between.

The V call is TRBV7-2, the J call TRBJ1-2; 8 nucleotides match TRBD1. The CDR3 loop spans 14 amino acids. J lost 2 bases, V lost 1 base, and 0 bases had no gene match. In germline, CDR1 is SGHTA, CDR2 FQGNSA. This CDR3 is CASSLGTGNYGYTF. As DNA, the CDR3 is TGTGCCAGCAGCTTAGGGACAGGGAACTATGGCTACACCTTC.

V is TRBV5-1 and J is TRBJ1-1; D is perhaps TRBD1 (6 bases). Trimming cost V 1 base and J 1 base, with 11 bases left between them. This CDR3 contains 15 residues. Per the germline V gene, CDR1 is SGHRS and CDR2 is YFSETQ. The CDR3, as DNA: TGCGCCAGCAGCTTGAGGGAAGGGGGGAACACTGAAGCTTTCTTT. It encodes CASSLREGGNTEAFF.

The rearrangement links TRBV27 to TRBJ2-1; the D call may be TRBD1 or TRBD2 (5 bases each). CDR1 is MNHEY and CDR2 is SMNVEV in the germline V gene (reference sequence). The ends were cut back, 6 bases at V and 2 bases at J, with 23 bases in the middle. This CDR3 region has 18 residues. CDR3 sequence (DNA): TGTGCCAGCAGATCCCGGGACGGGAAGCGTTATACCTACAATGAGCAGTTCTTC. Translated: CASRSRDGKRYTYNEQFF.

This clone was detected once. The chain recombines TRBV7-8 with TRBJ1-2, with TRBD1 matching over 8 bases. Germline lookup yields CDR1 SGHVS and CDR2 FQNEAQ. This CDR3 has 13 residues. With V trimmed by 5 bases and J by 8 bases, 7 bases remained unmatched. CDR3 loop: CASSIRTGNGYTF. The CDR3 region has the DNA TGTGCCAGCAGCATCCGGACAGGGAACGGCTACACCTTC. The full variable domain, completed using reference TRBV7-8 and TRBJ1-2, is GAGVSQSPRYKVAKRGQDVALRCDPISGHVSLFWYQQALGQGPEFLTYFQNEAQLDKSGLPSDRFFAERPEGSVSTLKIQRTQQEDSAVYLCASSIRTGNGYTFGSGTRLTVV.

In its sample, this clone ranks as medium-sized (0.01 to 0.1%). The rearrangement joins TRBV6-4 to TRBJ1-2; D remains ambiguous. Germline CDR1 reads MRHNA; CDR2 reads SNTAGT. The CDR3 runs to 14 residues. V was clipped by 0 bases and J by 7 bases, with 12 bases between them. The chain's CDR3 is CASSDSWEGGGYTF. The CDR3 DNA reads TGTGCCAGCAGTGACTCGTGGGAAGGCGGTGGCTACACCTTC.

The chain uses TRBV6-6 and TRBJ1-2; D is unclear. From germline, CDR1 is MNHNY and CDR2 SVGAGI (reference sequence). Trimming removed 2 bases at V and 0 bases at J, with 13 bases between. CDR3 length: 16 amino acids. CDR3 residues: CASSYPPAQANYGYTF. The CDR3 DNA is TGTGCCAGCAGTTACCCCCCGGCCCAAGCTAACTATGGCTACACCTTC.

This chain links TRBV27 with TRBJ2-7, with 8 bases lining up with TRBD1. V lost 5 bases, J lost 5 bases, and 11 bases stayed unmatched. Germline CDR1 MNHEY, CDR2 SMNVEV (reference sequence). The CDR3 sequence is 15 residues long. CDR3 protein: CASSDQGALFDEQYF. CDR3 in DNA: TGTGCCAGCAGTGATCAGGGGGCTCTATTCGACGAGCAGTACTTC.

The CDR3 DNA reads as TGCGCCAGCAGCTTGGCTAGCGGGAGCCCCTACGAGCAGTACTTC. This translates into CASSLASGSPYEQYF. This chain joins TRBV5-1 and TRBJ2-7; 10 bases fit TRBD2. This CDR3 is 15 amino acids long. Germline values: CDR1 SGHRS, CDR2 YFSETQ. Unmatched junction bases numbered 2, after V lost 0 bases and J lost 2 bases. Using reference TRBV5-1 and TRBJ2-7 for the parts outside the CDR3, the full variable domain is KAGVTQTPRYLIKTRGQQVTLSCSPISGHRSVSWYQQTPGQGLQFLFEYFSETQRNKGNFPGRFSGRQFSNSRSEMNVSTLELGDSALYLCASSLASGSPYEQYFGPGTRLTVT.

The CDR3 DNA is TGCGCCAGCAGCCAAACATCGAACACCGGGGAGCTGTTTTTT. Its translation is CASSQTSNTGELFF. The V call is TRBV4-1, the J call TRBJ2-2; no reliable D call. Germline values: CDR1 MGHRA, CDR2 YSYEKL. The ends were cut back, 2 bases at V and 0 bases at J, with 4 bases in the middle. The CDR3 sequence is 14 residues long.

The V gene is TRBV9, the J gene TRBJ2-3; no definite D call. In germline, CDR1 is SGDLS, CDR2 YYNGEE. V was cut by 0 bases and J by 1 base, with 9 bases left in between. The CDR3 covers 15 residues. The CDR3 sequence is CASSVVDGRTDTQYF. The DNA for the CDR3 is TGTGCCAGCAGCGTAGTTGACGGACGCACAGATACGCAGTATTTT.

The chain recombines TRBV11-3 with TRBJ2-7; TRBD1 or TRBD2 may be the D gene (5 bases each). V shed 3 bases and J shed 5 bases, with 11 bases lying between them. This CDR3 is 13 amino acids long. Germline CDR1 is SGHNT and CDR2 is YENEEA. The CDR3: CASSFPGSHEQYF. The CDR3 DNA sequence: TGTGCCAGCAGCTTTCCAGGGAGCCACGAGCAGTACTTC.

The rearrangement links TRBV29-1 to TRBJ2-7; D perhaps matches TRBD2 (5 bases). This CDR3 spans 13 amino acids. Germline values: CDR1 SQVTM, CDR2 ANQGSEA. V was cut by 4 bases and J by 0 bases, with 10 bases left in between. The CDR3 region is CSVVSASSYEQYF. CDR3 DNA: TGCAGCGTTGTTAGCGCGAGCTCCTACGAGCAGTACTTC.

Notes on this clone: The identical CDR3 is also encoded by other nucleotide sequences in the sample. The chain uses TRBV5-1 and TRBJ1-5; possible D gene TRBD1, 6 bases. V lost 3 bases, J lost 6 bases, and 16 bases lay in between. Looked up from germline, CDR1 is SGHRS and CDR2 is YFSETQ. This CDR3 is built from 15 residues. The CDR3 coding sequence is TGCGCCAGCAGCTCCATCGGGGGGCCAGGTCAGCCCCAGCATTTT. Translating it yields CASSSIGGPGQPQHF. The whole variable domain, filled in from reference TRBV5-1 and TRBJ1-5, reads KAGVTQTPRYLIKTRGQQVTLSCSPISGHRSVSWYQQTPGQGLQFLFEYFSETQRNKGNFPGRFSGRQFSNSRSEMNVSTLELGDSALYLCASSSIGGPGQPQHFGDGTRLSIL.

The chain employs TRBV4-1 and TRBJ1-1, with TRBD1 as a possible D gene (5 bases). CDR3 size: 15 residues. Germline V gives CDR1 MGHRA, CDR2 YSYEKL. Trimming took 5 bases from V and 1 from J, leaving 14 bases between them. CDR3 in DNA: TGCGCCAGCAGCTCACGATCCGGGGCGAACACTGAAGCTTTCTTT. Protein product: CASSSRSGANTEAFF.

The chain recombines TRBV3-1 (or the pseudogene TRBV3-2) with TRBJ2-3; D tentatively fits TRBD1 or TRBD2 (6 bases each). The length of the CDR3 is 14 residues. Germline CDR1 reads LGHDT; CDR2 reads YNNKEL (reference sequence). Trimming cost V 5 bases and J 6 bases, with 15 bases left between them. CDR3: CASSTQGLEDTQYF. CDR3 in DNA: TGTGCCAGCAGCACACAGGGACTGGAGGATACGCAGTATTTT.

The V gene is TRBV2, the J gene TRBJ2-2; 14 nucleotides agree with TRBD2. Germline V CDR1 and CDR2: SNHLY, FYNNEI. With V trimmed by 6 bases and J by 6 bases, 3 bases remained unmatched. This CDR3 contains 15 residues. CDR3 DNA sequence: TGTGCCAGCAGCATGACTAGCGGGAGGGCCGGGGAGCTGTTTTTT. It specifies CASSMTSGRAGELFF.

This chain connects TRBV6-6 to TRBJ2-7; D not certain. Trimming left V 4 bases short and J 3 bases short, with 10 bases between. This CDR3 spans 13 amino acids. The germline V gene has CDR1 MNHNY and CDR2 SVGAGI (reference sequence). The CDR3 sequence: CASSSAVDYEQYF. The DNA of the CDR3 is TGTGCCAGCAGTTCGGCGGTCGACTACGAGCAGTACTTC.

V and J are TRBV5-1 and TRBJ2-1; D possibly corresponds to TRBD2 (5 bases). There are 15 residues in the CDR3. The germline gives CDR1 SGHRS, CDR2 YFSETQ. The V and J ends lost 3 bases and 6 bases respectively, with 16 bases between them. CDR3 nucleotides: TGCGCCAGCAGCTGGGAGATACGAGGATTCAATGAGCAGTTCTTC. Residues: CASSWEIRGFNEQFF.